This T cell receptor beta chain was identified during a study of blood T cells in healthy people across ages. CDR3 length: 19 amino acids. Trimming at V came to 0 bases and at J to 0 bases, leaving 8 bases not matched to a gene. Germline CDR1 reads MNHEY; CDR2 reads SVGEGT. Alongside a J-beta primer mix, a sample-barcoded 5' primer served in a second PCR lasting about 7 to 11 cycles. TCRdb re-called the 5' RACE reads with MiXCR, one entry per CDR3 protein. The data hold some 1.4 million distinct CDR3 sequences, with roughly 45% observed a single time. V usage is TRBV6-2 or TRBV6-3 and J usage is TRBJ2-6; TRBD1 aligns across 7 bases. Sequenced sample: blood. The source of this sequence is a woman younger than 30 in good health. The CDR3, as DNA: TGTGCCAGCAGTTACTCTACTCGGGGACAGACCTCTGGGGCCAACGTCCTGACTTTC. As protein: CASSYSTRGQTSGANVLTF.